This TCR beta chain stems from a study of cytomegalovirus exposure and HLA in healthy donors. The study, taken as a whole, reports: At a 0.05 false discovery rate, a later analysis found some 18,000 TCR beta sequences to be associated with HLA alleles. The classifier, whose performance was assessed in both the original and validation cohorts, reportedly diagnosed cytomegalovirus status with high specificity and sensitivity.

The PCR was carried out with 60 Vbeta primers and 13 Jbeta primers. Data came from immunoSEQ multiplex PCR; TCRdb stores just in-frame clones and leaves some out. The sample lists approximately 160,000 clones; about 77% were seen once. Per the germline V gene, CDR1 is MNHEY and CDR2 is SMNVEV (reference sequence). The CDR3 contains 15 residues. V was pared by 5 bases and J by 7 bases, with 7 bases of the junction left unmatched. As for this clone: The antigen remains unidentified. Distinct nucleotide sequences in the sample also encode this CDR3.

The sequence derives from a woman aged 40 to 55 in good health and CMV-seropositive. Input material: PBMCs. V is TRBV27 and J is TRBJ2-7; 14 bases are shared with TRBD2. The CDR3 here is CASSRLAGGPGEQYF. CDR3 nucleotides: TGTGCCAGCAGTCGACTAGCGGGAGGGCCGGGGGAGCAGTACTTC.